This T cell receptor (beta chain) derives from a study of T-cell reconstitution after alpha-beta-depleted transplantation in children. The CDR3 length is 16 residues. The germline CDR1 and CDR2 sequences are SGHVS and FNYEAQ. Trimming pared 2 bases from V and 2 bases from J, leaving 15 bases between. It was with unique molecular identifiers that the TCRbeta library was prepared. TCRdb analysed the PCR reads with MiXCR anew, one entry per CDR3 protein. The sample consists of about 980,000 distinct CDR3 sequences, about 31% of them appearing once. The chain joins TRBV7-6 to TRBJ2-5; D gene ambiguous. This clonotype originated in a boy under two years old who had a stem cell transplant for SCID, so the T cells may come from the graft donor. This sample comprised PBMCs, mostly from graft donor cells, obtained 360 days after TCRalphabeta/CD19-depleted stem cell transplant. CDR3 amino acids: CASSLYFWADQETQYF. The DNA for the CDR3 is TGTGCCAGCAGCTTATACTTTTGGGCAGATCAAGAGACCCAGTACTTC.